Detailed here is one T cell receptor (beta chain). The sample comes from a study of blood T cell repertoires in COVID-19. About the study: The origin of the acute and convalescent COVID-19 samples was the United States, Italy and Spain. Sources were T cells, B-cell-depleted T cells, or PBMCs; the material itself was cDNA or gDNA.

The CDR3 extends over 14 amino acids. The V gene lost 9 bases and the J gene lost 5 bases, with 19 bases spanning the gap. The germline gives CDR1 WSHSY, CDR2 SAAADI. TCRdb's table, derived via immunoSEQ multiplex PCR, lists solely in-frame clones and lacks some. The table lists over 350,000 clones, around nine tenths of them singletons, with around 9.3% in the top ten. What was sequenced was PBMCs or T cells enriched from blood (not recorded which). V is TRBV10-2 and J is TRBJ1-2, with D uncertain. This TCR came from a woman aged 50 to 65 who had recovered from COVID-19. Here the CDR3 reads CASLLWAERYGYTF. Here the CDR3 DNA reads TGCGCCAGTCTCCTTTGGGCAGAAAGGTATGGCTACACCTTC.